This T cell receptor (beta chain) was documented in a study of cytomegalovirus exposure and HLA in healthy donors. For the study at large: Samples from HLA-typed donors yielded about 85 million unique TCRs in an early data release. Study-wide results and limits: When presence/absence was analysed, sequencing depth was taken to be roughly uniform across donors.

The PCR contained 60 Vbeta and 13 Jbeta primers. Produced via immunoSEQ multiplex PCR; TCRdb's table is partial and in-frame only. Here the sample spans over 150,000 clones, roughly 78% being singletons. V was cut by 6 bases and J by 3 bases, with 15 bases left in between. There are 15 residues in the CDR3. The germline V gene has CDR1 SNHLY and CDR2 FYNNEI. For this clone: The antigen is unknown.

Sequences were obtained from PBMCs. V is TRBV2 and J is TRBJ1-5; a weak D match, TRBD1 (5 bases). The TCR comes from a woman aged 45-60 years in good health and CMV-seropositive. CDR3 bases: TGTGCCAGCAGCCCCCGGGGGTTCCACAATCAGCCCCAGCATTTT. It encodes CASSPRGFHNQPQHF.